This TCR beta chain was sequenced during a study of molecular identifiers for immune sequencing clone quantification (dated by TCRdb to the late 2010s). Regarding the research as a whole: In a replicate experiment, RNA from around 20,000 or 100,000 naive CD8 T cells was split into five aliquots, four of which were sequenced. CD8 T cells were used in a methods study to benchmark molecular-identifier clustering-based TCR repertoire sequencing (MIDCIRS) and TCR RNA copy counting. Results and caveats for the whole study, not just this receptor: When barcode sub-clustering was not used, chimeric consensus sequences inflated TCR diversity, with chimeras reaching as high as 47%. In CMV-specific effector cells, clones with more than 20 RNA copies contained over 98% of molecules, whereas in naive cells such clones contained under 1% of molecules. Highly expanded clone sizes could be underestimated because identical TCR molecules may share a barcode. Modeling indicated about 3.1 TCR RNA copies recovered per cell, compared with 7.5 to 10 by digital PCR, which implies a capture efficiency of about 27%. The naive libraries included spiked-in Jurkat TCR RNA (roughly nine copies' worth), and this RNA is not part of the donor repertoire. Even against a background of some 1 million naive CD8 T cells, spiked-in Jurkat TCR RNA amounting to a single cell's worth was reported to be detectable.

Library prep was done by PCR. TCRdb records Illumina HiSeq 4000 as the sequencer. Bulk TCR libraries were made following a previously described method, with the TCR primers given in Table S5. Total RNA was purified with the Qiagen AllPrep DNA/RNA kit. Before analysis, reads from multiple sequencing runs of one library were combined. The study's processing was this. Reads were retained only if their TCR constant sequence matched exactly, and those retained reads were trimmed to 150 nt and grouped according to their 12-nt molecular barcodes. Reads in each barcode group were sub-clustered using a 15% Levenshtein threshold, and a quality-weighted consensus sequence was built for each RNA molecule. Non-functional sequences were excluded, and lower-count sequences lying one edit away from another sequence were also excluded. Based on a fit of two negative binomial distributions, barcode sub-clusters having less than 20% of the maximum read count were discarded. Clones were called with MiXCR by TCRdb after fastp trimmed the public reads at Q25, and only in-frame beta chains were retained. A single entry per CDR3 protein holds the most common genes and DNA from its merged rows. The V and J calls follow TCRdb's processing rather than the paper's. This sample has about 320,000 distinct CDR3 sequences in its table, and 20% to 25% of those were observed once. The top ten clones comprise 0.75% to 0.85% of the sample.

This clonotype has just a few counts. Its antigen target is currently unknown. A much larger clonotype is one base distant, so this may be a read error. Libraries of naive CD8 T cells were built from anywhere between roughly 20,000 and 1,100,000 sorted cells, with 10%, 30% or 50% of the purified RNA used. Naive CD8 T cells were FACS-sorted as CD8+CD4-CCR7+CD45RA+ on a BD FACSAria II into RLT Plus buffer. Detection sensitivity was tested by spiking Jurkat RNA equal to ten or so TCR copies' worth into samples containing about 17,000-1,000,000 naive CD8 T cells. Enrichment of CD8 T cells was performed with RosetteSep CD8+ T Cell Enrichment Cocktail and Ficoll-Paque, after which ACK red cell lysis was carried out. The CDR3 measures 19 amino acids from cysteine to phenylalanine. Only the CDR3 DNA stays, 57 bases, in frame from base 1. V has 4 bases trimmed and J has 0 bases trimmed; junction bases matching no gene number 12. Per the germline V gene (reference sequence), SEHNR is the CDR1 and FQNEAQ is the CDR2.

The origin of this receptor is a human donor in good health. Some libraries in this study had Jurkat cell RNA spiked in. The receptor chain draws on TRBV7-9 and TRBJ1-5; TRBD1 matches 10 bases in the middle. Sequenced: naive CD8+ T cells from blood, with Jurkat cell RNA spiked in. The sample's cell subset or site, from its label and the paper: FACS-sorted CD8+CD4-CCR7+CD45RA+ naive T cells. The CDR3 protein is CASSSLDRGLELSNQPQHF. The base sequence is TGTGCCAGCAGCTCCCTGGACAGGGGGTTAGAACTTAGCAATCAGCCCCAGCATTTT.